The 32 T cell receptor beta chains given below trace back to one sample, sequenced in a study of shared T cell receptors in the human thymus. Clones were read by immunoSEQ multiplex PCR, and TCRdb kept only the in-frame ones, dropping some. This sample has about 660,000 clones; approximately 88% occur once, and the top ten carry approximately 0.011%. These same records also appear under a second study, on human thymus T cells.

The sequenced sample was thymocytes. The receptors here all came from a boy in the first two years of life with a congenital heart defect.

This clone has only one observation. The J gene is TRBJ2-5, the V gene TRBV4-2; no definite D call. V gave up 1 base and J gave up 1 base, with 10 bases separating them. The CDR3 runs to 15 residues. Germline V gene data show CDR1 as LGHNA and CDR2 as YNFKEQ. The CDR3 DNA is TGTGCCAGCAGCCAAGCCCTTGGCCTCCAAGAGACCCAGTACTTC. This encodes CASSQALGLQETQYF.

This clone was counted a single time. V and J are TRBV28 and TRBJ2-1, with 7 bases that match TRBD1. Looked up from germline, CDR1 is MDHEN and CDR2 is SYDVKM. J was trimmed by 3 bases and V by 2 bases; bases with no gene match: 7. This CDR3 is 16 amino acids long. CDR3 coding DNA: TGTGCCAGCAGTTTAACTCACAGGGGTGGCTACAATGAGCAGTTCTTC. Encoded protein: CASSLTHRGGYNEQFF.

In regard to this clone: The sample carries other DNA sequences with the same CDR3. V is TRBV15 and J is TRBJ2-7; TRBD2 matches 9 bases. CDR1 is LNHNV, CDR2 YYDKDF, per germline (reference sequence). CDR3 size: 15 residues. J was trimmed by 0 bases and V by 1 base; bases with no gene match: 1. As DNA, the CDR3 is TGTGCCACCAGCAGAGGGACTAGCGTCTCCTACGAGCAGTACTTC. It specifies CATSRGTSVSYEQYF.

V and J are TRBV29-1 and TRBJ1-2; D is possibly TRBD1 (5 bases). V shed 0 bases and J shed 8 bases, with 16 bases lying between them. Per germline, CDR1 SQVTM and CDR2 ANQGSEA. This CDR3 is 14 amino acids long. The CDR3 bases are TGCAGCGTTGAAGATAGCGGGGGACCTGAGGGCTACACCTTC. Protein sequence: CSVEDSGGPEGYTF.

The gene calls are TRBV6-5 and TRBJ2-1, with D perhaps TRBD2 (5 bases). CDR1 is MNHEY, CDR2 SVGAGI, per germline. This CDR3 is built from 14 residues. V lost 6 bases and J lost 5, with 14 bases in between. This CDR3 reads CASSAALVNNEQFF. CDR3 DNA: TGTGCCAGCAGCGCCGCACTAGTCAACAATGAGCAGTTCTTC.

The CDR3 region has the DNA TGCGCCAGCAGCCCGAGACAGGGGGCATCAGAGGACTATGGCTACACCTTC. Translation: CASSPRQGASEDYGYTF. The chain links TRBV4-3 to TRBJ1-2; 10 bases fit TRBD1. Germline V gene data show CDR1 as LGHNA and CDR2 as YSLEER. V shed 4 bases and J 3 bases; nucleotides not matched to a gene: 11. The CDR3 sequence is 17 residues long.

The rearrangement joins TRBV6-7 to TRBJ1-5; D is possibly TRBD1 (5 bases). TRBV6-7 is an open reading frame, and its role is uncertain. V lost 2 bases and J 1 base, leaving 12 bases between the germline ends. The CDR3 has 16 amino acids. The chain's CDR3 is CASSYPGEGSNQPQHF. CDR3 in DNA: TGTGCCAGCAGTTACCCCGGGGAGGGGAGCAATCAGCCCCAGCATTTT.

This sequence joins TRBV6-6 and TRBJ1-1; TRBD1 agrees at 7 bases. Germline V lookup: CDR1 MNHNY, CDR2 SVGAGI (reference sequence). CDR3 length: 15 residues. Trimming removed 4 bases from V and 1 base from J; junction bases left unmatched: 6. The CDR3 here is CASSSSGTANTEAFF. CDR3 coding DNA: TGTGCCAGCAGTTCATCCGGGACAGCGAACACTGAAGCTTTCTTT.

The chain has TRBV15 and TRBJ2-1; TRBD2 agrees at 8 bases. Germline CDR1 reads LNHNV; CDR2 reads YYDKDF (reference sequence). The V gene end was trimmed by 3 bases and the J gene end by 5 bases; junction bases not matched to a gene: 6. The CDR3 is 15 residues long. In DNA form, the CDR3 reads TGTGCCACCAGCAGTGACGGGAGGGGGGACAATGAGCAGTTCTTC. Translating gives CATSSDGRGDNEQFF.

The chain joins TRBV4-1 to TRBJ2-2; 10 nucleotides line up with TRBD2. The CDR3 covers 18 residues. Germline trimming cut 0 bases from V and 2 bases from J; bases unmatched to any gene: 6. The V gene's germline CDR1 is MGHRA and CDR2 YSYEKL. The CDR3 spells CASSQEPLAGVNTGELFF. CDR3 DNA: TGCGCCAGCAGCCAAGAGCCCCTAGCGGGAGTCAACACCGGGGAGCTGTTTTTT.

The chain recombines TRBV4-3 with TRBJ2-1, with 16 bases that match TRBD2. Germline V gene lookup returns CDR1 LGHNA and CDR2 YSLEER. The CDR3 length is 19 residues. V shed 0 bases and J 2 bases; nucleotides not matched to a gene: 4. The CDR3 region is CASSQEGLAGGPAYNEQFF. CDR3 in DNA: TGCGCCAGCAGCCAAGAGGGACTAGCGGGAGGGCCGGCCTACAATGAGCAGTTCTTC.

The chain is built from TRBV1 and TRBJ2-7; no check of the table's D call, TRBD2, against the DNA was made. TRBV1 is annotated as a pseudogene. The CDR3 is 16 residues long. DNA of the CDR3: TGCACCAGCAGCCAAGATCCCCCGGGTGGGAGCTACGAGCAGTACTTC. This codes for CTSSQDPPGGSYEQYF.

The chain carries TRBV28 and TRBJ2-2; the D gene is possibly TRBD1 (5 bases). The V gene's germline CDR1 is MDHEN and CDR2 SYDVKM. The CDR3 runs to 14 residues. Trimming took off 3 bases at V and 7 bases at J, with 12 bases between the two ends. The CDR3 coding sequence is TGTGCCAGCAGTTTCCCAGGGCCCCTCGGGGAGCTGTTTTTT. This sequence encodes CASSFPGPLGELFF.

This chain connects TRBV11-2 to TRBJ1-2; the D gene is possibly TRBD1 (6 bases). Trimming shortened V by 0 bases and J by 0 bases, and 8 bases separated the two germline ends. This CDR3 contains 15 residues. Looked up from germline, CDR1 is SGHAT and CDR2 is FQNNGV. In DNA form, the CDR3 reads TGTGCCAGCAGCTTAGAAGGGGGATCTAACTATGGCTACACCTTC. Translating it yields CASSLEGGSNYGYTF.

The gene calls are TRBV6-5 and TRBJ2-4, with D perhaps matching TRBD2 (5 bases). The germline CDR1 and CDR2 sequences are MNHEY and SVGAGI. The CDR3 is 13 residues long. Trimming took off 8 bases at V and 6 bases at J, with 14 bases between the two ends. Written as DNA, the CDR3 is TGTGCCAGCTGGGCGGCCCGGGGAAACATTCAGTACTTC. As protein: CASWAARGNIQYF.

V and J are TRBV29-1 and TRBJ2-7, with TRBD2 identical over 9 bases. Germline V gene sequence: CDR1 SQVTM, CDR2 ANQGSEA. V shed 6 bases and J 5 bases; nucleotides not matched to a gene: 11. The CDR3 has 14 amino acids. This CDR3 reads CSVITGTSLDEQYF. The CDR3 coding sequence is TGCAGCGTCATCACCGGGACTAGCCTCGACGAGCAGTACTTC.

The J gene is TRBJ1-4, the V gene TRBV13; D may be TRBD1 (6 bases). V was trimmed by 5 bases and J by 0 bases, leaving 13 bases between them. This CDR3 has 16 amino acids. Germline assignment: CDR1 PRHDT and CDR2 FYEKMQ (reference sequence). The CDR3 loop is CASSQGLGATNEKLFF. CDR3 sequence (DNA): TGTGCCAGCAGCCAGGGGTTAGGAGCAACTAATGAAAAACTGTTTTTT.

The sample holds a few counts of this clone. The V gene is TRBV5-4, the J gene TRBJ2-3, with TRBD1 matching 7 bases. V lost 2 bases, J lost 0 bases, and 15 bases stayed unmatched. This CDR3 is 19 amino acids long. Germline V gene sequence: CDR1 SGHNT, CDR2 YYREEE (reference sequence). CDR3 region: CASSFCRDSSLPSTDTQYF. CDR3 DNA sequence: TGTGCCAGCAGCTTCTGCCGGGACAGCTCCCTGCCTAGCACAGATACGCAGTATTTT. The complete variable domain, with remaining parts taken from reference TRBV5-4 and TRBJ2-3, reads ETGVTQSPTHLIKTRGQQVTLRCSSQSGHNTVSWYQQALGQGPQFIFQYYREEENGRGNFPPRFSGLQFPNYSSELNVNALELDDSALYLCASSFCRDSSLPSTDTQYFGPGTRLTVL.

The rearrangement links TRBV7-9 to TRBJ1-1, with a weak D call TRBD1 (5 bases). Germline V gives CDR1 SEHNR, CDR2 FQNEAQ (reference sequence). This CDR3 contains 17 residues. V gave up 4 bases and J gave up 1 base, with 19 bases separating them. The CDR3 sequence is CASSWGGARPSNTEAFF. The CDR3 coding sequence is TGTGCCAGCAGCTGGGGAGGGGCCCGGCCGTCGAACACTGAAGCTTTCTTT.

The chain uses TRBV9 and TRBJ2-7; 7 bases line up with TRBD2. V shed 3 bases, J shed 2 bases, and the junction held 8 bases outside the gene matches. Germline V gene lookup returns CDR1 SGDLS and CDR2 YYNGEE. The CDR3 totals 15 residues. The CDR3 region has the DNA TGTGCCAGCAGCGGCGGACTAGGACTAACCTACGAGCAGTACTTC. Its translation: CASSGGLGLTYEQYF.

The J gene is TRBJ1-5, the V gene TRBV21-1; the D segment call TRBD1 is taken from the table without a DNA check. TRBV21-1 represents a pseudogene. The CDR3 contains 12 residues. The chain's CDR3 is CASSIGQGRGHF. The CDR3 DNA follows: TGTGCCAGCAGCATCGGACAGGGGCGCGGGCATTTT.

The chain couples TRBV19 to TRBJ1-3; 8 nucleotides agree with TRBD1. The CDR3 runs to 16 residues. The V gene end was trimmed by 2 bases and the J gene end by 4 bases; junction bases not matched to a gene: 7. Per the germline V gene, CDR1 is LNHDA and CDR2 is SQIVND (reference sequence). The CDR3 sequence is CASSIRTGSSGNTIYF. CDR3 DNA: TGTGCCAGTAGTATAAGGACAGGGTCTTCCGGAAACACCATATATTTT.

This chain connects TRBV9 to TRBJ2-5, with 13 bases matching TRBD2. The V gene end was trimmed by 4 bases and the J gene end by 5 bases; junction bases not matched to a gene: 14. Germline CDR1 and CDR2: SGDLS and YYNGEE. The CDR3 is 18 residues long. CDR3 DNA: TGTGCCAGCAGCTTCCCCCCGGGACTAGCGGGACAGAGGGAGACCCAGTACTTC. Its translation is CASSFPPGLAGQRETQYF.

The genes are TRBV6-5 and TRBJ1-3; no reliable D call. Deletions cut 3 bases from V and 0 bases from J, with 12 bases between. The germline gives CDR1 MNHEY, CDR2 SVGAGI. The CDR3 contains 16 residues. The CDR3 bases are TGTGCCAGCAGTTATGCCCCAGAGGTCTCTGGAAACACCATATATTTT. It yields the protein CASSYAPEVSGNTIYF.

The chain employs TRBV4-2 and TRBJ2-7, with 8 positions matching TRBD2. The length of the CDR3 is 18 residues. V lost 2 bases, J lost 1 base, and 13 bases stayed unmatched. The germline gives CDR1 LGHNA, CDR2 YNFKEQ. CDR3 sequence: CASSQCTSPREGSYEQYF. The CDR3 nucleotides are TGTGCCAGCAGCCAATGTACCTCCCCCCGGGAGGGGTCCTACGAGCAGTACTTC.

The chain couples TRBV30 to TRBJ2-2; 10 bases are a match to TRBD1. Germline V CDR1 and CDR2: GTSNPN, SVGIG (reference sequence). J lost 4 bases, V lost 1 base, and 0 bases had no gene match. This CDR3 has 14 amino acids. The CDR3 loop is CAWSGQGATGELFF. In DNA form, the CDR3 reads TGTGCCTGGAGTGGACAGGGGGCCACCGGGGAGCTGTTTTTT.

In this sample, this clone turned up a few times. This chain joins TRBV4-1 and TRBJ2-1; D possibly corresponds to TRBD2 (5 bases). V was cut by 1 base and J by 7 bases, with 17 bases left in between. The CDR3 consists of 16 residues. Per germline, CDR1 MGHRA and CDR2 YSYEKL. The CDR3 DNA follows: TGCGCCAGCAGCCAAGCCATCTCACCGAGCGGTAATGAGCAGTTCTTC. This codes for CASSQAISPSGNEQFF.

The CDR3 bases are TGTGCCAGCACTTCTGAAACCGGGGAAAAACTGTTTTTT. It specifies CASTSETGEKLFF. This chain joins TRBV2 and TRBJ1-4; D unresolved. The germline V gene encodes CDR1 SNHLY and CDR2 FYNNEI. This CDR3 contains 13 residues. Between the trimmed V and J ends, which lost 7 bases and 8 bases, there was a span of 14 bases.

The rearrangement links TRBV7-3 to TRBJ2-1; 13 nucleotides align to TRBD2. V lost 5 bases, J lost 2 bases, and 6 bases stayed unmatched. This CDR3 region has 17 residues. Germline CDR1 SGHTA, CDR2 FQGTGA. This CDR3 reads CASSPRLAGGPYNEQFF. The CDR3 bases are TGTGCCAGCAGCCCACGACTAGCGGGAGGTCCCTACAATGAGCAGTTCTTC.

The sample holds one count of this clone. The CDR3 sequence: CASAPGGGRLPGLDRHNEQFF. CDR3 nucleotides: TGTGCTAGTGCCCCGGGAGGGGGCAGATTACCGGGACTAGATCGTCACAATGAGCAGTTCTTC. The chain carries TRBV12-5 and TRBJ2-1; possibly TRBD2 for D (8 bases). This CDR3 is 21 amino acids long. Germline V gene lookup returns CDR1 LGHNT and CDR2 FRNRAP. Between the trimmed V and J ends, which lost 7 bases and 5 bases, there was a span of 36 bases.

This rearrangement joins TRBV14 to TRBJ2-2; TRBD2 matches 12 bases. The junction had 10 bases not matched to a gene; V was cut back by 4 bases and J by 7 bases. Germline-derived CDR1 and CDR2 are SGHDN and FVKESK. CDR3 length equals 17 residues. The CDR3 protein is CASSPASGRDSGGELFF. CDR3 nucleotides: TGTGCCAGCAGCCCTGCTAGCGGGAGGGACTCCGGCGGGGAGCTGTTTTTT.

This chain links TRBV29-1 with TRBJ2-3; the match to TRBD2 covers 12 bases. Germline loops: CDR1 SQVTM, CDR2 ANQGSEA. J gave up 0 bases and V 6 bases, and 19 bases lay outside the gene matches. CDR3 length equals 20 residues. CDR3 amino acids: CSVGRDDRGTSGSSTDTQYF. CDR3 bases: TGCAGCGTCGGACGGGATGACAGGGGGACTAGCGGGTCTAGCACAGATACGCAGTATTTT.